This T cell receptor beta chain was documented in a study of blood T cell repertoires in COVID-19. The wider study: The study drew acute and convalescent COVID-19 samples from the United States, Italy and Spain. PBMCs, B-cell-depleted T cells, or T cells were the source of the cDNA or gDNA that made up the material.

The authors' processing: It was from reference gene primer amplification that nucleated cell counts were estimated. The data were produced by immunoSEQ multiplex PCR, yet TCRdb's version contains in-frame clones alone and is incomplete. D and trimming were read from the DNA, whereas the V and J calls and clone size are those reported in that table. Of about 300,000 clones in the sample, approximately 88% were seen once. The sequenced sample consisted of peripheral blood. The clonotype was recovered from a woman aged 25 to 45 who had recovered from COVID-19.

The CDR3 DNA follows: TGTGCCATGGCTGGCGACAACAATCAGCCCCAGCATTTT. The encoded protein is CAMAGDNNQPQHF. This sequence joins TRBV30 and TRBJ1-5; no definite D call. There are 13 residues in the CDR3. Germline V gene data show CDR1 as GTSNPN and CDR2 as SVGIG (reference sequence). V was cut by 8 bases and J by 3 bases, with 14 bases left in between.